Listed here are 10 T cell receptor beta chains from one sample, sequenced in a study of spatial heterogeneity in lung cancer. Sample time point: sample taken at primary tumor resection. TCRdb re-derived calls from the 5' RACE reads in MiXCR, one entry per CDR3 protein. Of some 80,000 distinct CDR3 sequences detected, approximately 8.1% appear once; the ten largest clones hold about 6.8%. The specimen was PBMCs, collected at surgery. The source of these receptors is a male donor with early-stage non-small cell lung cancer.

This clonotype was counted only a few times. V gene TRBV20-1 combines with J gene TRBJ2-7; 12 bases are shared with TRBD2. This CDR3 spans 15 amino acids. After removal of 0 bases from V and 4 bases from J, the junction contained 4 bases not matched to a gene. Germline values: CDR1 DFQATT, CDR2 SNEGSKA (reference sequence). The CDR3 sequence is CSARDRTSGRYEQYF. CDR3 coding DNA: TGCAGTGCTAGAGATCGTACTAGCGGGAGGTACGAGCAGTACTTC.

Ten or more counts support this clonotype. The chain joins TRBV5-1 to TRBJ1-2; D is uncertain. The CDR3 loop spans 13 amino acids. V was pared by 1 base and J by 3 bases, with 7 bases between. Germline V lookup: CDR1 SGHRS, CDR2 YFSETQ. In DNA form, the CDR3 reads TGCGCCAGCAGCTTGTGGAGGGACTATGGCTACACCTTC. Translation gives CASSLWRDYGYTF.

The chain links TRBV2 to TRBJ1-5; TRBD1 matches at 7 bases. This CDR3 comprises 14 residues. Losses at the gene ends were 7 bases for V and 2 bases for J; bases not matched to a gene: 5. The germline gives CDR1 SNHLY, CDR2 FYNNEI. The CDR3 reads CASNADRGNQPQHF. CDR3 DNA: TGTGCCAGCAACGCCGACAGGGGCAATCAGCCCCAGCATTTT.

This clonotype has just a few counts. The chain combines TRBV6-2 or TRBV6-3 with TRBJ1-2; D not resolved. Looked up from germline, CDR1 is MNHEY and CDR2 is SVGEGT. V lost 6 bases to trimming and J lost 4 bases, with 24 bases between them. The CDR3 runs to 17 residues. The CDR3 DNA reads TGTGCCAGCAGCCACCGGGCCCCGGAGGGCATACTCTATGGCTACACCTTC. Translating it yields CASSHRAPEGILYGYTF.

The V call is TRBV11-1, the J call TRBJ2-5; D gene uncertain. The germline V and J ends were trimmed by 0 bases and 5 bases, with 10 bases remaining between them. CDR3 length equals 14 residues. Germline CDR1 and CDR2: SGHAT and FQDESV (reference sequence). CDR3 loop: CASSLAHNPETQYF. The CDR3 nucleotides are TGTGCCAGCAGCTTAGCCCACAATCCGGAGACCCAGTACTTC.

The table lists this clonotype with many counts. This chain joins TRBV6-2 or TRBV6-3 and TRBJ2-3; 10 bases agree with TRBD1. The CDR3 is 17 amino acids. V was clipped by 8 bases and J by 4 bases; unmatched bases: 15. Germline loops: CDR1 MNHEY, CDR2 SVGEGT. The CDR3 region has the DNA TGTGCCAGCCGGTATCCCCGGGGGGACAGGGGTGCAGATACGCAGTATTTT. The encoded protein is CASRYPRGDRGADTQYF.

This clonotype was seen a handful of times. Here the CDR3 DNA reads TGTGCCAGTAGTCCAACCCGGGCCTACGAGCAGTACTTC. This encodes CASSPTRAYEQYF. V usage is TRBV19 and J usage is TRBJ2-7; no clear D gene. Trimming cost V 5 bases and J 2 bases, with 10 bases left between them. This CDR3 contains 13 residues. The germline gives CDR1 LNHDA, CDR2 SQIVND (reference sequence).

The rearrangement joins TRBV6-1 to TRBJ1-1, with D possibly matching TRBD1 (6 bases). Germline CDR1 is MNHNS and CDR2 is SASEGT. Trimming stripped 8 bases from V and 1 base from J, with 11 bases between. The CDR3 is 13 residues long. This chain's CDR3 is CASPTGPNTEAFF. CDR3 sequence (DNA): TGTGCCAGCCCAACAGGGCCGAACACTGAAGCTTTCTTT.

This clonotype was picked up many times. V and J are TRBV9 and TRBJ2-5; D is uncertain. Germline V lookup: CDR1 SGDLS, CDR2 YYNGEE. The CDR3 has 13 residues. V was clipped by 1 base and J by 2 bases, with 6 bases between them. CDR3 protein: CASSVSRQETQYF. The CDR3 DNA follows: TGTGCCAGCAGCGTAAGCAGACAAGAGACCCAGTACTTC.

V and J are TRBV7-9 and TRBJ1-6; the D is unclear. V shed 1 base and J shed 9 bases, with 7 bases lying between them. The germline V gene encodes CDR1 SEHNR and CDR2 FQNEAQ (reference sequence). The CDR3 totals 13 residues. The CDR3: CASSLGESSPLHF. Here the CDR3 DNA reads TGTGCCAGCAGCTTAGGGGAAAGTTCACCCCTCCACTTT.